The T cell receptor beta chain described here comes from a study of blood T cell repertoires in COVID-19. Study context: COVID-19 samples from acute and convalescent phases originated in the United States, Italy and Spain. Sources were T cells, B-cell-depleted T cells, or PBMCs; the material itself was cDNA or gDNA.

Per the authors' pipeline: For nucleated cells, counts were estimated from reference gene primer amplification. Sequencing used immunoSEQ multiplex PCR; TCRdb keeps in-frame clones, though not all of them. The V and J calls and clone size were taken over from that table, and D and trimming were inferred from the DNA. The sample consists of 90,000 or so clones, around 86% of them appearing once. This clone was picked up a small number of times. One Seattle source followed patients from active infection through their disease course. The CDR3 has 14 residues. Unmatched junction bases numbered 5, after V lost 3 bases and J lost 7 bases. In germline, CDR1 is SGHTA, CDR2 FQGNSA.

This clonotype was obtained from a man between 60 and 75 years old with COVID-19, enrolled during active disease. Sequencing was carried out using peripheral blood. The V call is TRBV7-2, the J call TRBJ2-1, with TRBD2 identical over 8 bases. The CDR3 coding sequence is TGTGCCAGCAGCTTGGTACGCGGGAGGAATGAGCAGTTCTTC. This codes for CASSLVRGRNEQFF.